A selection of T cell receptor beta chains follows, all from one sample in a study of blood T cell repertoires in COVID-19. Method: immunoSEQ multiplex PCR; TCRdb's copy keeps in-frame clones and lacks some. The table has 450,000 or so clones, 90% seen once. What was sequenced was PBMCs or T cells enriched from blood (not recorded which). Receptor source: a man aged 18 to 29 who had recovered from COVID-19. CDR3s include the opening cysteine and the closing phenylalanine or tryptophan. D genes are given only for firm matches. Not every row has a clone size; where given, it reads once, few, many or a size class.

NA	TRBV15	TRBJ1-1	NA	TGTGCCACCAGCAGGGAGGTTATGAACACTGAAGCTTTCTTT	CATSREVMNTEAFF
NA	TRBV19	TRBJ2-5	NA	TGTGCCAGTAGTATCGTTCCCCAAGAGACCCAGTACTTC	CASSIVPQETQYF
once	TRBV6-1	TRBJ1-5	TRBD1	TGTGCCAGCAGTGAACCGACTCGACAGGGAAGACCCCAGCATTTT	CASSEPTRQGRPQHF
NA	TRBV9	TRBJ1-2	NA	TGTGCCAGCACCATCCAAGGTGTTCGGGACTATGGCTACACCTTC	CASTIQGVRDYGYTF
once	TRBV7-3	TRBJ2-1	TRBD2	TGTGCCAGCAGCTTATTGGGAGGGCCTTCCAATGAGCAGTTCTTC	CASSLLGGPSNEQFF
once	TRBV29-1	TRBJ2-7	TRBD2	TGCAGCGTTGGTAATAGCGGGACGTCGGGGCAGTACTTC	CSVGNSGTSGQYF
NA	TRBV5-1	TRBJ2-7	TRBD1	TGCGCCAGCAGCTCAGGGACAGGCCGGGTCTACGAGCAGTACTTC	CASSSGTGRVYEQYF
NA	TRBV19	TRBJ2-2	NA	TGTGCCAGTAGTATAGATATCACCGGGGAGCTGTTTTTT	CASSIDITGELFF
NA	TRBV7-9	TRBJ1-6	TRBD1	TGTGCCAGCAGCCGGACAGGAAATTCACCCCTCCACTTT	CASSRTGNSPLHF
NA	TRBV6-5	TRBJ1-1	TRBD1	TGTGCCAGCGAGCATAATTTCCGGGACAGGGAAGCTTTCTTT	CASEHNFRDREAFF
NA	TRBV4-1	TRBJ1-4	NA	TGCGCCAGCAGCCGGACCGGGACATTTAATGAAAAACTGTTTTTT	CASSRTGTFNEKLFF
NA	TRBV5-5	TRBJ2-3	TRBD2	TGTGCCAGCAGCTTCCCTAGCGGTACAGATACGCAGTATTTT	CASSFPSGTDTQYF
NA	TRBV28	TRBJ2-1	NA	TGTGCCACCCGACAGAGCTCCTACAATGAGCAGTTCTTC	CATRQSSYNEQFF
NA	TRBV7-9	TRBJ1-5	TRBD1	TGTGCCAGCAGCTTAGGACAGGGCGATCAGCCCCAGCATTTT	CASSLGQGDQPQHF
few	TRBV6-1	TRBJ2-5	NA	TGTGCCAGCAGTGAACTAGAGACCCAGTACTTC	CASSELETQYF
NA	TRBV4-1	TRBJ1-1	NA	TGCGCCAGCAGCCAGAGGACTCTTCAGGCGAACACTGAAGCTTTCTTT	CASSQRTLQANTEAFF
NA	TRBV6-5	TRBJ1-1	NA	TGTGCCAGCAGTAAGGCGGGTAATACTGAAGCTTTCTTT	CASSKAGNTEAFF
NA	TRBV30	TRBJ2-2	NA	TGTGCCTGTTACGATGCAGCGAACACCGGGGAGCTGTTTTTT	CACYDAANTGELFF
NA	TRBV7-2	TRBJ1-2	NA	TGTGCCAGCAGCGTCGCGGTTGGGGCTCGGGGCTACACCTTC	CASSVAVGARGYTF
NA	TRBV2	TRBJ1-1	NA	TGTGCCAGCAGTGGACTGGTGAACACTGAAGCTTTCTTT	CASSGLVNTEAFF
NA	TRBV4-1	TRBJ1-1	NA	TGCGCCAGCAGCCAAGAACTTGCGGACAGAGAAGCTTTCTTT	CASSQELADREAFF
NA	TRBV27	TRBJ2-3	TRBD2	TGTGCCAGCAGTTTACGGGGGAGGGCCTCAGATACGCAGTATTTT	CASSLRGRASDTQYF
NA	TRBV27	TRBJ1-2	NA	TGTGCCAGCAGTTCCCTCCTGACGGATACTACTCTATGGGGCTACACCTTC	CASSSLLTDTTLWGYTF
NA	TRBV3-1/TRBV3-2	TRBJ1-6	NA	TGTGCCAGCAGCCCAAAGGGGTCACCCCTCCACTTT	CASSPKGSPLHF
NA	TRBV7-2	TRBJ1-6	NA	TGTGCCAGCAGCCTCATGCCGGGGAAGGAGGCACCCCTCCACTTT	CASSLMPGKEAPLHF
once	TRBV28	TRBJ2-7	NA	TGTGCCAGCAGTTTTCTTCTGGCATCCTACGAGCAGTACTTC	CASSFLLASYEQYF
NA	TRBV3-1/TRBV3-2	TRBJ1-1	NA	TGTGCCAGCAGCCAGACAGCGAACACTGAAGCTTTCTTT	CASSQTANTEAFF
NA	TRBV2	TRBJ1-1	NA	TGTGCCAGCAGTGACCCTTTGAACACTGAAGCTTTCTTT	CASSDPLNTEAFF
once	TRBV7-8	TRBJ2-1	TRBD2	TGTGCCAGCAGCTTAGTCGGGGGGGCCTTGAATGAGCAGTTCTTC	CASSLVGGALNEQFF
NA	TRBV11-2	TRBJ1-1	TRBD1	TGTGCCAGCAGCTTAAGTGGAGCAGGGGGTGGTGCTTTCTTT	CASSLSGAGGGAFF
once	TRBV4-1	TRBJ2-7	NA	TGCGCCAGCAGCCAAGATCCGTCCGGGACAATCTACGAGCAGTACTTC	CASSQDPSGTIYEQYF
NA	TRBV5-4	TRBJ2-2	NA	TGTGCCAGCACCATCGGGGACTTTAACACCGGGGAGCTGTTTTTT	CASTIGDFNTGELFF
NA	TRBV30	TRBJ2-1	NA	TGTGCCTGGAGTTTCCGGGAGGAGCAGTTCTTC	CAWSFREEQFF
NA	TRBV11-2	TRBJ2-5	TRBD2	TGTGCCAGCACTCTTAGCGGGAGGGCAAAAGAGACCCAGTACTTC	CASTLSGRAKETQYF
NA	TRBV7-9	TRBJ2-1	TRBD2	TGTGCCAGCAGCTCCCATGGCGGGGGGACCTACAATGAGCAGTTCTTC	CASSSHGGGTYNEQFF
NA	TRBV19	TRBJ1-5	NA	TGTGCCAGTAGTATTTATCACGGCGGTACTCAGCCCCAGCATTTT	CASSIYHGGTQPQHF
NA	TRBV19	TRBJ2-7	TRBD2	TGTGCCAGTAGTATAGGTTTACTAGCGGGAACCTACGAGCAGTACTTC	CASSIGLLAGTYEQYF
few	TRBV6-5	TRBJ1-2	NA	TGTGCCAGCAGTTACCGGACCCAGACGGGGAACTATGGCTACACCTTC	CASSYRTQTGNYGYTF
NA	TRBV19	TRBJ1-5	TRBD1	TGTGCCAGTAGTCTTGGACAGGGCAATCAGCCCCAGCATTTT	CASSLGQGNQPQHF
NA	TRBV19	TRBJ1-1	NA	TGTGCCAGTAGCACGTCCTATTCCACTGAAGCTTTCTTT	CASSTSYSTEAFF
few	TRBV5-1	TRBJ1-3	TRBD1	TGCGCCAGCAGCTTTACAGGGGGTGCTGGAAACACCATATATTTT	CASSFTGGAGNTIYF
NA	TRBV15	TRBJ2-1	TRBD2	TGTGCCACCAGCAGTCCTCTAGCGGGAGGATTAGATGAGCAGTTCTTC	CATSSPLAGGLDEQFF
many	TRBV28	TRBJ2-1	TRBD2	TGTGCCAGCAGTGTAGAGCGCGGACTAGCGGGAGCGGGGGAGCAGTTCTTC	CASSVERGLAGAGEQFF
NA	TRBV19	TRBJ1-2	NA	TGTGCCAGTAGTCCTACAGCCTTATATGGCTACACCTTC	CASSPTALYGYTF
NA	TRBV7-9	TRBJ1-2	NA	TGTGCCAGCAGCCTCGACAGGTTAACTTGGGGCTACACCTTC	CASSLDRLTWGYTF
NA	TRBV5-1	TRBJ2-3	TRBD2	TGCGCCAGCAGCTTGAAACGGACGTTTGGCGGGGGACTCACAGATACGCAGTATTTT	CASSLKRTFGGGLTDTQYF
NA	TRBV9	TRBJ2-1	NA	TGTGCCAGCAGCGTAGGGCCCACTAGTTCGCGGGGGACACAGTTCTTC	CASSVGPTSSRGTQFF
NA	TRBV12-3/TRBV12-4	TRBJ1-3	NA	TGTGCCAGCAGTCGGGCCGGGGACACCATATATTTT	CASSRAGDTIYF
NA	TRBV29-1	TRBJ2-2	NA	TGCAGCGTTGTTTCGGAAGACGGGGGTACGACCGGGGAGCTGTTTTTT	CSVVSEDGGTTGELFF
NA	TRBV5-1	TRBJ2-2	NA	TGCGCCAGCAGGTTTCGGCCGGGTCCGGCGATCGGGGAGCTGTTTTTT	CASRFRPGPAIGELFF
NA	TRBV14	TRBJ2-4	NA	TGTGCCAGCAGCCCCTCCCGGGGTTTTGCCAAAAACATTCAGTACTTC	CASSPSRGFAKNIQYF
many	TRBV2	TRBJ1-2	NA	TGTGCCAGCAGCAACCTGGCAGTCTATGGCTACACCTTC	CASSNLAVYGYTF
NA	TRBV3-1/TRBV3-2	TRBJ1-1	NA	TGTGCCAGCAGTCTTAAGGGCGGGTTGAACACTGAAGCTTTCTTT	CASSLKGGLNTEAFF
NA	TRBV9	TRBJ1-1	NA	TGTGCCAGCAGCGTCGGGGGGGCGGGCACTGAAGCTTTCTTT	CASSVGGAGTEAFF
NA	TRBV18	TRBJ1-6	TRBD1	TGTGCCAGCTCAGGAGGACAGGGGTACAATTCACCCCTCCACTTT	CASSGGQGYNSPLHF